This T cell receptor beta chain was retrieved from a study of blood T cell repertoires in COVID-19. This clone appeared a few times. The assay was immunoSEQ multiplex PCR, and TCRdb's table has in-frame clones only and misses some. The table lists 95,000 to 130,000 clones, over 80% of them singletons. V lost 6 bases and J lost 0, with 8 bases in between. The length of the CDR3 is 14 residues. The germline CDR1 and CDR2 sequences are MNHEY and SMNVEV (reference sequence). Sequencing was done on a sample of peripheral blood. The chain links TRBV27 to TRBJ1-4; D remains ambiguous. This receptor was identified in a man aged 25 to 45 with acute or convalescent COVID-19. The CDR3 bases are TGTGCCAGCAGGCCTACCTCAACTAATGAAAAACTGTTTTTT. Encoded protein: CASRPTSTNEKLFF. Variable domain in full (rest from reference TRBV27 and TRBJ1-4): EAQVTQNPRYLITVTGKKLTVTCSQNMNHEYMSWYRQDPGLGLRQIYYSMNVEVTDKGDVPEGYKVSRKEKRNFPLILESPSPNQTSLYFCASRPTSTNEKLFFGSGTQLSVL.